The 6 T cell receptor beta chains listed next were all sequenced from one sample in a study of CD8 T cells in Susac syndrome. RNA was extracted with the RNeasy kit, and a quantity of roughly 0.5 to 1 ug was reverse transcribed using random hexamers. TCRdb re-analysed the immunoSEQ multiplex PCR reads in MiXCR, keeping a single row per CDR3 protein. The table lists roughly 140,000 distinct CDR3 sequences, around 95% of them singletons. Material: CD4+ T cells from PBMCs. The receptor set was obtained from a human donor with Susac syndrome.

The gene calls are TRBV12-2 and TRBJ2-5; the tabulated D call, TRBD2, remains unverified against the DNA. TRBV12-2 is described as a pseudogene. This CDR3 contains 15 residues. CDR3 sequence (DNA): TGTGCAAGTCGCTTAAGTTCGGGACGTAGGGAGACCCAGTACTTC. Translation: CASRLSSGRRETQYF.

This chain connects TRBV7-9 to TRBJ1-6; TRBD1 is a possible D gene (6 bases). Trimming left V 5 bases short and J 10 bases short, with 15 bases between. CDR1 SEHNR and CDR2 FQNEAQ come from the germline V gene (reference sequence). CDR3 length: 14 residues. CDR3 in amino acids: CASSPQTGRSPLHF. The CDR3 coding sequence is TGTGCCAGCAGCCCCCAGACAGGACGGTCACCCCTCCACTTT.

The chain combines TRBV7-8 with TRBJ1-5; possible D gene TRBD1, 5 bases. Looked up from germline, CDR1 is SGHVS and CDR2 is FQNEAQ. The V end was cut by 5 bases, the J end by 7 bases, with 15 bases between. There are 14 residues in the CDR3. In nucleotides, the CDR3 is TGTGCCAGCAGCGGGGGATGGTTGGAGCAGCCCCAGCATTTT. Protein: CASSGGWLEQPQHF.

The J gene is TRBJ2-5, the V gene TRBV20-1; TRBD1 might be the D (6 bases). Germline CDR1 and CDR2: DFQATT and SNEGSKA (reference sequence). The CDR3 totals 13 residues. The ends were cut back, 6 bases at V and 4 bases at J, with 15 bases in the middle. CDR3 amino acids: CSAPDRWGETQYF. CDR3 bases: TGCAGTGCCCCGGACAGATGGGGAGAGACCCAGTACTTC.

The chain recombines TRBV20-1 with TRBJ1-2; 8 nucleotides match TRBD1. CDR3 length equals 12 residues. With V trimmed by 5 bases and J by 6 bases, 5 bases remained unmatched. The germline gives CDR1 DFQATT, CDR2 SNEGSKA (reference sequence). CDR3 amino acids: CSASRTGNGYTF. As DNA, the CDR3 is TGCAGTGCTTCCCGGACAGGGAATGGCTACACCTTC.

The chain couples TRBV6-2 or TRBV6-3 to TRBJ2-5; no clear D. V was pared by 0 bases and J by 5 bases, with 1 base between. The CDR3 extends over 11 amino acids. The germline gives CDR1 MNHEY, CDR2 SVGEGT. This chain's CDR3 is CASSYSETQYF. CDR3 DNA: TGTGCCAGCAGTTACTCCGAGACCCAGTACTTC.